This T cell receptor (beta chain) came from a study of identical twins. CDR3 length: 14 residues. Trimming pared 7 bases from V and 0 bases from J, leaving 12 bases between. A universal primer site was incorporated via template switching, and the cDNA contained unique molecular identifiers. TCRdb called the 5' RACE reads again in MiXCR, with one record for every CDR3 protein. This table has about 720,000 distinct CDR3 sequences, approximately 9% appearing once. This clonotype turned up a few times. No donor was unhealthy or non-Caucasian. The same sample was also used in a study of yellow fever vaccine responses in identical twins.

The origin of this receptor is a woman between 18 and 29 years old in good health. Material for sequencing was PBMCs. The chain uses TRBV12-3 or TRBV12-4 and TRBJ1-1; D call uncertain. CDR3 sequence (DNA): TGTGCCAGCAACCACGACGGAATGAACACTGAAGCTTTCTTT. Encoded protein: CASNHDGMNTEAFF.